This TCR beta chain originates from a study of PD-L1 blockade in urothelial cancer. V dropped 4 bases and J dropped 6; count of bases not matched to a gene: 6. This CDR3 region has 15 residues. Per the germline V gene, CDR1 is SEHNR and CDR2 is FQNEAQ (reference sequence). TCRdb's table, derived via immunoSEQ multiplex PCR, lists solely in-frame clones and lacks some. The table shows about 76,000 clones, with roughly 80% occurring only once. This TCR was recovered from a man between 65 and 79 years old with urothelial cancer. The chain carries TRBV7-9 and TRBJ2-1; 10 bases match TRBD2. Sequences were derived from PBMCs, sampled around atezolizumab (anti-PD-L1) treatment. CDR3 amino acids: CASSSPGLAFNEQFF. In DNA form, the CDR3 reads TGTGCCAGCAGCTCCCCGGGACTAGCGTTCAATGAGCAGTTCTTC.